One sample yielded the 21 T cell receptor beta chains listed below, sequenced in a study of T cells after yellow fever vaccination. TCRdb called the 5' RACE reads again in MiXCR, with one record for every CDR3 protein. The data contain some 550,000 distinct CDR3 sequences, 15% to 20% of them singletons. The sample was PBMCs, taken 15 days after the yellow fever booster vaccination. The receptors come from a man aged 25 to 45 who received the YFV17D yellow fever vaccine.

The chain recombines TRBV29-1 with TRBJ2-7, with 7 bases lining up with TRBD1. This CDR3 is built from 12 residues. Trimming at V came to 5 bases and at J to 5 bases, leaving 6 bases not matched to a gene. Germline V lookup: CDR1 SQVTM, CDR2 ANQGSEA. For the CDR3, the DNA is TGCAGCGTTTTCAGGGGGTCCGACGAGCAGTACTTC. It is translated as CSVFRGSDEQYF.

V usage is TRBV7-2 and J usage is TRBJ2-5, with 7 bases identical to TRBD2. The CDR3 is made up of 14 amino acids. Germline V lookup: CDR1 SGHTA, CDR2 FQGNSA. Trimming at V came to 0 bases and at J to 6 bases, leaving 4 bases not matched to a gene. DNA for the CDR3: TGTGCCAGCAGCTTAGCCGGGACTACAAAGACCCAGTACTTC. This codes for CASSLAGTTKTQYF. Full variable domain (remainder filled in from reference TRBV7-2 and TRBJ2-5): GAGVSQSPSNKVTEKGKDVELRCDPISGHTALYWYRQSLGQGLEFLIYFQGNSAPDKSGLPSDRFSAERTGGSVSTLTIQRTQQEDSAVYLCASSLAGTTKTQYFGPGTRLLVL.

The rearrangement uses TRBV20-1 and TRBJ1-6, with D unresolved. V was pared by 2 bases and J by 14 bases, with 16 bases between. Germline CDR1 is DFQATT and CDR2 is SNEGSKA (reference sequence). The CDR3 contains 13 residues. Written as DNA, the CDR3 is TGCAGTGCTAGAAACACGCCTCGTGCGACCCTCCACTTT. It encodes CSARNTPRATLHF.

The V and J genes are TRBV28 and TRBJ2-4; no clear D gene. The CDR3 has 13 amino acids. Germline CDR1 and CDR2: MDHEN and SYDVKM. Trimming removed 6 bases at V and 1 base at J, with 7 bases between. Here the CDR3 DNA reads TGTGCCAGCAGGGCCCCTGCCAAAAACATTCAGTACTTC. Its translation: CASRAPAKNIQYF.

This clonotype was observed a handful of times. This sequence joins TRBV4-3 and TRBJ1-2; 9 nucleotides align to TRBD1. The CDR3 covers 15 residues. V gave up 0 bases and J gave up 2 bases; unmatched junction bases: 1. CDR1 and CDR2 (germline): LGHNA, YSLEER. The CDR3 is CASSQEGTGNYGYTF. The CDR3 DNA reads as TGCGCCAGCAGCCAAGAAGGGACAGGGAACTATGGCTACACCTTC.

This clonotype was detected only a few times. Here the CDR3 DNA reads TGTGCCAGCAGCCTAGGGACAGGGAAACCCCCCCAGTTCTTC. Translated, it gives CASSLGTGKPPQFF. This chain joins TRBV7-2 and TRBJ2-1; 9 nucleotides agree with TRBD1. V lost 5 bases to trimming and J lost 13 bases; unmatched junction nucleotides: 12. The CDR3 has 14 amino acids. CDR1 and CDR2 (germline): SGHTA, FQGNSA. Full variable domain (remainder filled in from reference TRBV7-2 and TRBJ2-1): GAGVSQSPSNKVTEKGKDVELRCDPISGHTALYWYRQSLGQGLEFLIYFQGNSAPDKSGLPSDRFSAERTGGSVSTLTIQRTQQEDSAVYLCASSLGTGKPPQFFGPGTRLTVL.

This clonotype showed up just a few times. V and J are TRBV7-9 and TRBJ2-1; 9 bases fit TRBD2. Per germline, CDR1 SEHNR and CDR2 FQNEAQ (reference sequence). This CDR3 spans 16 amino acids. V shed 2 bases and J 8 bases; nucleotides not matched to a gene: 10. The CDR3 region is CASSLLAGGEGDEQFF. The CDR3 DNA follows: TGTGCCAGCAGCTTACTGGCGGGAGGGGAAGGGGATGAGCAGTTCTTC.

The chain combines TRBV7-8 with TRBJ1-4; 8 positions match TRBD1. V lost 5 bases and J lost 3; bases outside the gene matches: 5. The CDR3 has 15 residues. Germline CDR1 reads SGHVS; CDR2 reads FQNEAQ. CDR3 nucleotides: TGTGCCAGCAGCCAGGGGGCTGGCGCTAATGAAAAACTGTTTTTT. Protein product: CASSQGAGANEKLFF.

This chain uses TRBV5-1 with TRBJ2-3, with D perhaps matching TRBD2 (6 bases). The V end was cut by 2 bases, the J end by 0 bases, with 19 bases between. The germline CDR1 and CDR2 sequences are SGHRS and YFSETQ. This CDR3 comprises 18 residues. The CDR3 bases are TGCGCCAGCAGCTTAGTCCGGGACGGGGGATGGAGCACAGATACGCAGTATTTT. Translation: CASSLVRDGGWSTDTQYF.

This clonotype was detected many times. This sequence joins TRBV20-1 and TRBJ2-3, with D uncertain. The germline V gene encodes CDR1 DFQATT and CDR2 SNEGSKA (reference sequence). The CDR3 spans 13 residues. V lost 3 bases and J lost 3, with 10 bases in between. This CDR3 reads CSASYLQTDTQYF. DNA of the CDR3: TGCAGTGCTAGTTACTTACAGACAGATACGCAGTATTTT.

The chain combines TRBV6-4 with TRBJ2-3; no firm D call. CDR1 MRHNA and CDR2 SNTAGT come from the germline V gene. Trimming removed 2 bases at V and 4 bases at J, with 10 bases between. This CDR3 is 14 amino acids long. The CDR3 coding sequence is TGTGCCAGCAGTGACAAGCCAAATTCAGATACGCAGTATTTT. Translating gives CASSDKPNSDTQYF.

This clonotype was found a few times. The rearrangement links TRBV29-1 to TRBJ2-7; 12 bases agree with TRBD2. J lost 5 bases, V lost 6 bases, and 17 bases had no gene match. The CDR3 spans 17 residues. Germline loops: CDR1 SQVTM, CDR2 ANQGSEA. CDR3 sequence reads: CSVRRLAGGPSSHEQYF. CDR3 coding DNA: TGCAGCGTCCGACGGCTAGCGGGAGGGCCCTCCTCTCACGAGCAGTACTTC.

CDR3 bases: TGTGCCAGCATCCTCTGGGAGGGCGGAGGGCCTGGAAATGAGCAGTTCTTC. Translated: CASILWEGGGPGNEQFF. This sequence joins TRBV7-2 and TRBJ2-1; 7 bases line up with TRBD2. The CDR3 spans 17 residues. Trimming at V came to 7 bases and at J to 7 bases, leaving 19 bases not matched to a gene. CDR1 SGHTA and CDR2 FQGNSA come from the germline V gene.

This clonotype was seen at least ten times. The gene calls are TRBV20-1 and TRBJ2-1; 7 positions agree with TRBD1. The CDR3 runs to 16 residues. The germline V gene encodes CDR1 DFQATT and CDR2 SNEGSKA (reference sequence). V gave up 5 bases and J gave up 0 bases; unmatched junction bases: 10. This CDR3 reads CSAPSHRGLSYNEQFF. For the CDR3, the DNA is TGCAGTGCTCCTTCCCACAGGGGCCTCTCCTACAATGAGCAGTTCTTC.

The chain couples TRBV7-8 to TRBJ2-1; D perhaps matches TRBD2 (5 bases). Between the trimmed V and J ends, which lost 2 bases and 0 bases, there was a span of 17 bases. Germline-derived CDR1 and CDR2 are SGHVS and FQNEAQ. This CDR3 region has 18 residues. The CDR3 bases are TGTGCCAGCAGCTTACCGGTACAAGCTAGCTTCTCCTACAATGAGCAGTTCTTC. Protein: CASSLPVQASFSYNEQFF.

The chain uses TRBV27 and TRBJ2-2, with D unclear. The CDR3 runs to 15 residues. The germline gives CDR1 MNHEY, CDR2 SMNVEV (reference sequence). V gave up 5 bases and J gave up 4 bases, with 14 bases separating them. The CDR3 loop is CASSPRGLGTGELFF. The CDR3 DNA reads TGTGCCAGCAGTCCCCGAGGCCTGGGCACCGGGGAGCTGTTTTTT.

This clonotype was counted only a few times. CDR3 DNA sequence: TGTGCCAGCTCACCAGTGGGGAACACCGGGGAGCTGTTTTTT. Its protein is CASSPVGNTGELFF. The gene calls are TRBV18 and TRBJ2-2; no clear D gene. The CDR3 has 14 amino acids. Deletions cut 2 bases from V and 1 base from J, with 5 bases between. Germline CDR1 is KGHSH and CDR2 is LQKENI.

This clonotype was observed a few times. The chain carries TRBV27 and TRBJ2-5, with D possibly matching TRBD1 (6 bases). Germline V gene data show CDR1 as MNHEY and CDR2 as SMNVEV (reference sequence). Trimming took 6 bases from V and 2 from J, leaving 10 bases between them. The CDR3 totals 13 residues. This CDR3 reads CASRGGQQETQYF. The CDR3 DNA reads TGTGCCAGCAGAGGCGGACAGCAAGAGACCCAGTACTTC.

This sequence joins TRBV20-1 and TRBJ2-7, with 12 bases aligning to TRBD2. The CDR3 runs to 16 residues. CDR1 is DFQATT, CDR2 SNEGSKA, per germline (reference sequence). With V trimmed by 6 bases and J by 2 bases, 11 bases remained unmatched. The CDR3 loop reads CSAPLAGGPGAYEQYF. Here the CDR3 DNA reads TGCAGTGCGCCGCTAGCGGGAGGGCCCGGAGCCTACGAGCAGTACTTC.

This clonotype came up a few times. The CDR3 nucleotides read TGTGCCAGCAGTTTCGGGACTAGCGGGAGAGAGTACTTC. Encoded protein: CASSFGTSGREYF. V is TRBV12-3 or TRBV12-4 and J is TRBJ2-7; 14 nucleotides match TRBD2. The trim removed 3 bases at V and 11 bases at J, leaving 3 bases unmatched. The CDR3 sequence is 13 residues long.

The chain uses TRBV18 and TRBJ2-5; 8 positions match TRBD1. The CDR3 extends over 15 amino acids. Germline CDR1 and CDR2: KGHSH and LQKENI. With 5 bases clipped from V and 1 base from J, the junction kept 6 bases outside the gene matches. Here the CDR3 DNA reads TGTGCCAGCTCAGACGGACAGGGTCCCCAAGAGACCCAGTACTTC. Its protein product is CASSDGQGPQETQYF.